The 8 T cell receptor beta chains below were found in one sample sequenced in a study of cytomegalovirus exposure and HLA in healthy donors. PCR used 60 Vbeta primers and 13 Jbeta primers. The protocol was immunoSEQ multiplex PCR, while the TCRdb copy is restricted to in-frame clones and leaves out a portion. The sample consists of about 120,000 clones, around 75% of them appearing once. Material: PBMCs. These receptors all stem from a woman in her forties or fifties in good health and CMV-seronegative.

CDR3 region: CAISESSGLAGNTIYF. CDR3 DNA sequence: TGTGCCATCAGTGAGTCGTCAGGGCTGGCTGGAAACACCATATATTTT. The rearrangement uses TRBV10-3 and TRBJ1-3, with D tentatively TRBD1 (5 bases). Trimming took 0 bases from V and 2 from J, leaving 11 bases between them. CDR3 length equals 16 residues. The germline V gene encodes CDR1 ENHRY and CDR2 SYGVKD.

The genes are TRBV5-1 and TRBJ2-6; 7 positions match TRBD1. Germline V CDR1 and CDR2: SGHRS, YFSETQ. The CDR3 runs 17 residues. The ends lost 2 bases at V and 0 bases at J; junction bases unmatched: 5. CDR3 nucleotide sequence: TGCGCCAGCAGCTTCGACAGGGACCTCTCTGGGGCCAACGTCCTGACTTTC. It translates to CASSFDRDLSGANVLTF.

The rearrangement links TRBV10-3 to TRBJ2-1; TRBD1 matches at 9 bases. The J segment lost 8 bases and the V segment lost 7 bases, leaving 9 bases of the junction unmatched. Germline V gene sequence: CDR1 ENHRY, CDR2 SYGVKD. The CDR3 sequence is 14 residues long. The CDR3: CAIMRGQGGDEQFF. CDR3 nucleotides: TGTGCCATCATGAGGGGACAGGGTGGCGATGAGCAGTTCTTC.

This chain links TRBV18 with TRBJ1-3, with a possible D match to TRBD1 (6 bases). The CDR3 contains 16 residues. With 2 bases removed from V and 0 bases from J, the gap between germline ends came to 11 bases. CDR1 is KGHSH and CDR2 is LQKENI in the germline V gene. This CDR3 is CASSPGQILSGNTIYF. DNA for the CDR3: TGTGCCAGCTCACCAGGACAGATTCTCTCTGGAAACACCATATATTTT.

For the CDR3, the DNA is TGTGCCATCAGTGAGTCGCTGAGCGGGAGGGCCGGCAATGAGCAGTTCTTC. This codes for CAISESLSGRAGNEQFF. The chain uses TRBV10-3 and TRBJ2-1, with TRBD2 matching over 10 bases. The J segment lost 6 bases and the V segment lost 0 bases, leaving 8 bases of the junction unmatched. This CDR3 is built from 17 residues. Per germline, CDR1 ENHRY and CDR2 SYGVKD.

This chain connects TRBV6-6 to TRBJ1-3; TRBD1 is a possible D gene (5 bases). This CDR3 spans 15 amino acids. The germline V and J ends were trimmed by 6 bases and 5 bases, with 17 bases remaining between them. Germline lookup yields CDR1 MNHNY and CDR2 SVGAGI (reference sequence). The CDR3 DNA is TGTGCCAGCAGCCCTGTTTGGGGGGAGAGAAACACCATATATTTT. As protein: CASSPVWGERNTIYF.

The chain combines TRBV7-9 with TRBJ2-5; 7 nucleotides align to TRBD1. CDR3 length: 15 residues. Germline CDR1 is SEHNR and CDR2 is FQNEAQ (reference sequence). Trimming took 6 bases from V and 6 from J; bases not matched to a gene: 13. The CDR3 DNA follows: TGTGCCAGCAGTCCCCGACAGGGTAGTTGGAAGACCCAGTACTTC. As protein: CASSPRQGSWKTQYF.

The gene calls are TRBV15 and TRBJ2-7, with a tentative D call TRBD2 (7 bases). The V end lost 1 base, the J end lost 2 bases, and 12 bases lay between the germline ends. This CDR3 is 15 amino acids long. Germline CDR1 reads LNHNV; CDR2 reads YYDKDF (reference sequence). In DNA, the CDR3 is TGTGCCACCAGCAGAGGTGGCGGGGGCCCCTACGAGCAGTACTTC. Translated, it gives CATSRGGGGPYEQYF.